This T cell receptor (beta chain) was captured in a study of blood T cell repertoires in COVID-19. About the research overall: Sites across the United States, Italy and Spain contributed samples from acute and convalescent COVID-19. PBMCs, B-cell-depleted T cells, or T cells provided the cDNA or gDNA that made up the material.

In the original analysis: Amplification of reference gene primers provided the estimated nucleated cell counts. Libraries were prepared by immunoSEQ multiplex PCR; TCRdb keeps only in-frame clonotypes and omits some of them. V, J and clone size derive from that table, while D and trimming were established from the DNA sequence. The profile covers almost 95,000 clones, with roughly 80% appearing a single time and roughly 6.2% taken by the ten largest. Trimming removed 5 bases from V and 8 bases from J, with 7 bases in between. The CDR3 extends over 11 amino acids. CDR1 and CDR2 from the germline V gene are MNHEY and SVGEGT.

This receptor was obtained from a man aged 55-75 years with acute or convalescent COVID-19. Sequencing used peripheral blood. This chain joins TRBV6-2 or TRBV6-3 and TRBJ2-4, with D uncertain. The CDR3 loop is CASSQHDIQYF. The CDR3 DNA follows: TGTGCCAGCAGTCAACACGACATTCAGTACTTC.